A single sample is the source of the 19 T cell receptor beta chains below, sequenced in a study of T cells after somatic rescue of genetic block. Repertoires were generated with immunoSEQ multiplex PCR, while TCRdb's copy carries only in-frame clones and drops some. The data show some 68,000 clones, with roughly 91% seen just once and around 2.8% held by the top ten. The sequencing input was peripheral blood mononuclear cells (PBMCs). Receptor source: a man aged 30 to 39.

The V call is TRBV5-1, the J call TRBJ2-5; 11 nucleotides line up with TRBD1. CDR1 and CDR2 from the germline V gene are SGHRS and YFSETQ. V shed 5 bases, J shed 4 bases, and the junction held 7 bases outside the gene matches. The CDR3 is 15 amino acids. The CDR3 DNA is TGCGCCAGCAGTGCTCCCGGGACAGGGGGAGAGACCCAGTACTTC. This encodes CASSAPGTGGETQYF.

The V gene is TRBV5-1, the J gene TRBJ2-1; D gene unclear. V dropped 2 bases and J dropped 0 bases, with 9 bases sitting between them. CDR1 and CDR2 (germline): SGHRS, YFSETQ. The CDR3 length is 15 residues. CDR3 sequence (DNA): TGCGCCAGCAGCTTAGATGAGAGCTCCTACAATGAGCAGTTCTTC. Protein sequence: CASSLDESSYNEQFF.

The rearrangement links TRBV6-5 to TRBJ1-3; no clear D. V was clipped by 6 bases and J by 0 bases, with 9 bases between them. This CDR3 is built from 14 residues. Germline V gives CDR1 MNHEY, CDR2 SVGAGI. The CDR3: CASSPVSSGNTIYF. The CDR3, as DNA: TGTGCCAGCAGCCCCGTAAGCTCTGGAAACACCATATATTTT.

The gene calls are TRBV7-6 and TRBJ1-3; 7 nucleotides match TRBD1. Per the germline V gene, CDR1 is SGHVS and CDR2 is FNYEAQ. Trimming cost V 5 bases and J 1 base; bases outside gene matches: 5. The CDR3 sequence is 15 residues long. The CDR3 sequence: CASSTNRGSGNTIYF. CDR3 coding DNA: TGTGCCAGCAGCACGAACAGGGGATCTGGAAACACCATATATTTT.

V is TRBV7-2 and J is TRBJ2-5, with a possible D match to TRBD1 (5 bases). The germline V and J ends were trimmed by 1 base and 8 bases, with 17 bases remaining between them. The CDR3 totals 15 residues. CDR1 and CDR2 (germline): SGHTA, FQGNSA. CDR3 DNA: TGTGCCAGCAGCTTAGGCGGAGCCGTTAGGGGCACCCAGTACTTC. Translated, it gives CASSLGGAVRGTQYF. The variable domain in full, with the rest retrieved from reference TRBV7-2 and TRBJ2-5, is GAGVSQSPSNKVTEKGKDVELRCDPISGHTALYWYRQSLGQGLEFLIYFQGNSAPDKSGLPSDRFSAERTGGSVSTLTIQRTQQEDSAVYLCASSLGGAVRGTQYFGPGTRLLVL.

The chain combines TRBV29-1 with TRBJ1-2; D is unresolved. With 3 bases removed from V and 7 bases from J, the gap between germline ends came to 18 bases. This CDR3 contains 14 residues. Per the germline V gene, CDR1 is SQVTM and CDR2 is ANQGSEA. The CDR3 nucleotides read TGCAGCGTTGAGGTAACAAGTACTATGGGTGGCTACACCTTC. It translates to CSVEVTSTMGGYTF.

This chain connects TRBV6-6 to TRBJ2-7, with D tentatively TRBD1 (6 bases). The CDR3 is made up of 13 amino acids. Germline CDR1 is MNHNY and CDR2 is SVGAGI (reference sequence). V gave up 5 bases and J gave up 1 base, with 9 bases separating them. The DNA of the CDR3 is TGTGCCAGCAGTAACAGGGTATCCTACGAGCAGTACTTC. Encoded protein: CASSNRVSYEQYF.

The chain joins TRBV7-3 to TRBJ2-1, with D unresolved. This CDR3 has 13 amino acids. The V and J ends lost 5 bases and 6 bases respectively, with 11 bases between them. Germline loops: CDR1 SGHTA, CDR2 FQGTGA. The CDR3 spells CASSPPWSNEQFF. DNA for the CDR3: TGTGCCAGCAGCCCTCCCTGGAGCAATGAGCAGTTCTTC.

The V call is TRBV7-9, the J call TRBJ2-3; 10 positions match TRBD2. Trimming took 2 bases from V and 9 from J; bases not matched to a gene: 2. Germline V CDR1 and CDR2: SEHNR, FQNEAQ (reference sequence). The CDR3 extends over 13 amino acids. CDR3 sequence (DNA): TGTGCCAGCAGCTTACTAGCGGGAGAAACGCAGTATTTT. Its translation: CASSLLAGETQYF.

V gene TRBV25-1 combines with J gene TRBJ1-3; TRBD1 matches at 9 bases. Unmatched junction bases numbered 8, after V lost 4 bases and J lost 4 bases. From germline, CDR1 is MGHDK and CDR2 SYGVNS. The CDR3 runs 16 residues. DNA of the CDR3: TGTGCCAGCAGTGGACCCTACAGGGGGCACGGAAACACCATATATTTT. Amino acid sequence: CASSGPYRGHGNTIYF.

This sequence joins TRBV18 and TRBJ1-4, with a weak D call TRBD1 (5 bases). Germline V gene data show CDR1 as KGHSH and CDR2 as LQKENI. The CDR3 extends over 13 amino acids. Trimming shortened V by 2 bases and J by 5 bases, and 6 bases separated the two germline ends. CDR3 sequence: CASSPGGNEKLFF. CDR3 DNA sequence: TGTGCCAGCTCACCAGGGGGAAATGAAAAACTGTTTTTT.

This rearrangement joins TRBV5-4 to TRBJ2-3; possible D gene TRBD2, 6 bases. CDR3 length equals 14 residues. The V end was cut by 4 bases, the J end by 3 bases, with 12 bases between. Germline loops: CDR1 SGHNT, CDR2 YYREEE (reference sequence). CDR3 region: CASSTGTWTDTQYF. The CDR3 nucleotides read TGTGCCAGCAGCACCGGGACTTGGACAGATACGCAGTATTTT.

The rearrangement joins TRBV19 to TRBJ1-3, with D possibly being TRBD1 (5 bases). The germline V and J ends were trimmed by 7 bases and 2 bases, with 12 bases remaining between them. The V gene's germline CDR1 is LNHDA and CDR2 SQIVND (reference sequence). The CDR3 extends over 14 amino acids. CDR3 region: CASIPGGAGNTIYF. The DNA of the CDR3 is TGTGCCAGTATCCCCGGAGGGGCTGGAAACACCATATATTTT.

The V gene is TRBV6-1, the J gene TRBJ1-5, with D unclear. Germline CDR1 reads MNHNS; CDR2 reads SASEGT. Between the trimmed V and J ends, which lost 3 bases and 6 bases, there was a span of 12 bases. The CDR3 is made up of 14 amino acids. The CDR3 protein is CASSEGAGRQPQHF. The CDR3 coding sequence is TGTGCCAGCAGTGAGGGTGCAGGCCGTCAGCCCCAGCATTTT.

The chain has TRBV7-9 and TRBJ2-2, with TRBD2 matching 16 bases. The CDR3 runs to 16 residues. The trim removed 5 bases at V and 6 bases at J, leaving 3 bases unmatched. Germline lookup yields CDR1 SEHNR and CDR2 FQNEAQ (reference sequence). For the CDR3, the DNA is TGTGCCAGCAGCACGGGACTAGCGGGAGGGCCCGGGGAGCTGTTTTTT. Translation gives CASSTGLAGGPGELFF. Full variable domain (rest looked up from reference TRBV7-9 and TRBJ2-2): DTGVSQNPRHKITKRGQNVTFRCDPISEHNRLYWYRQTLGQGPEFLTYFQNEAQLEKSRLLSDRFSAERPKGSFSTLEIQRTEQGDSAMYLCASSTGLAGGPGELFFGEGSRLTVL.

The chain recombines TRBV10-2 with TRBJ2-6, with TRBD1 matching over 7 bases. Germline assignment: CDR1 WSHSY and CDR2 SAAADI. The CDR3 spans 16 residues. Unmatched junction bases numbered 3, after V lost 4 bases and J lost 0 bases. This CDR3 reads CASSGTGVSGANVLTF. In DNA, the CDR3 is TGCGCCAGCAGTGGGACAGGTGTCTCTGGGGCCAACGTCCTGACTTTC.

The V call is TRBV7-9, the J call TRBJ2-5; a possible D gene is TRBD2 (5 bases). Germline CDR1 is SEHNR and CDR2 is FQNEAQ (reference sequence). The CDR3 length is 12 residues. V lost 6 bases and J 5 bases, leaving 10 bases between the germline ends. The CDR3 region has the DNA TGTGCCAGCAGGAGCGGAGATGAGACCCAGTACTTC. Translation gives CASRSGDETQYF. The full variable domain, rest sourced from reference TRBV7-9 and TRBJ2-5, is DTGVSQNPRHKITKRGQNVTFRCDPISEHNRLYWYRQTLGQGPEFLTYFQNEAQLEKSRLLSDRFSAERPKGSFSTLEIQRTEQGDSAMYLCASRSGDETQYFGPGTRLLVL.

This rearrangement joins TRBV29-1 to TRBJ1-5, with 10 positions matching TRBD1. Per germline, CDR1 SQVTM and CDR2 ANQGSEA. The length of the CDR3 is 17 residues. Trimming took 4 bases from V and 4 from J; bases not matched to a gene: 13. DNA for the CDR3: TGCAGCGTTGCGGGTCTGGAGACAGGGGGCGGTAATCAGCCCCAGCATTTT. Translation gives CSVAGLETGGGNQPQHF.

This sequence joins TRBV27 and TRBJ2-1; 16 nucleotides agree with TRBD2. The CDR3 runs to 17 residues. Germline assignment: CDR1 MNHEY and CDR2 SMNVEV (reference sequence). V was clipped by 5 bases and J by 3 bases; unmatched bases: 4. Here the CDR3 DNA reads TGTGCCAGCAGTGGGACTAGCGGGAGGGCACGCTACAATGAGCAGTTCTTC. Its translation is CASSGTSGRARYNEQFF.